Reported below is one T cell receptor beta chain. This entry is derived from a study of T-cell reconstitution after alpha-beta-depleted transplantation in children. Trimming at V came to 0 bases and at J to 7 bases, leaving 14 bases not matched to a gene. The CDR3 runs to 17 residues. Germline V lookup: CDR1 DFQATT, CDR2 SNEGSKA (reference sequence). This sample's TCRbeta library carried unique molecular identifier barcodes. TCRdb itself ran the PCR reads through MiXCR, one entry per CDR3 protein. Of 600,000 to 700,000 distinct CDR3 sequences in the sample, 16% were seen once. The specimen comprised PBMCs from the stem cell graft donor, sampled from the stem cell graft. The chain couples TRBV20-1 to TRBJ1-4; the match to TRBD1 covers 7 bases. The receptor was derived from a human donor who donated a stem cell graft to a child with acute myeloid leukemia. The CDR3 DNA sequence: TGCAGTGCTAGAGATTCGAACAGGGGACTAAGAAGTGAAAAACTGTTTTTT. Translating gives CSARDSNRGLRSEKLFF.